Each of the 16 T cell receptor beta chains below was sequenced from the same sample in a study of cytomegalovirus exposure and HLA in healthy donors. TCRdb's copy holds only in-frame clones and misses some; the assay was immunoSEQ multiplex PCR. The sample contains some 110,000 clones, about 82% of which appear only once. Sequencing was performed on PBMCs. These TCRs come from a man younger than 30 in good health and CMV-seronegative.

This clone was seen a few times. This chain uses TRBV5-6 with TRBJ2-7, with 8 bases aligning to TRBD1. The CDR3 is 13 residues long. Germline V gene sequence: CDR1 SGHDT, CDR2 YYEEEE. J gave up 6 bases and V 0 bases, and 2 bases lay outside the gene matches. CDR3 sequence: CASSLDRGSEQYF. CDR3 sequence (DNA): TGTGCCAGCAGCTTGGACAGGGGGAGCGAGCAGTACTTC.

J is TRBJ2-3 and V is TRBV30; weak D call: TRBD1 (6 bases). The CDR3 runs 14 residues. V was trimmed by 1 base and J by 6 bases, leaving 14 bases between them. From germline, CDR1 is GTSNPN and CDR2 SVGIG (reference sequence). The CDR3 sequence: CAWSGAGAVDTQYF. The CDR3 coding sequence is TGTGCCTGGAGTGGGGCAGGGGCGGTGGATACGCAGTATTTT.

The rearrangement joins TRBV6-6 to TRBJ1-6; D is undetermined. The V gene lost 2 bases and the J gene lost 7 bases, with 15 bases spanning the gap. Per the germline V gene, CDR1 is MNHNY and CDR2 is SVGAGI (reference sequence). The CDR3 has 16 residues. CDR3 in DNA: TGTGCCAGCAGTTACCCGAGGGAGCTGCGGAATTCACCCCTCCACTTT. It yields the protein CASSYPRELRNSPLHF.

J is TRBJ2-7 and V is TRBV11-2; tentatively, D is TRBD2 (6 bases). Trimming removed 3 bases from V and 0 bases from J, with 9 bases in between. The CDR3 is made up of 14 amino acids. Per germline, CDR1 SGHAT and CDR2 FQNNGV. CDR3 in amino acids: CASSFGGGSYEQYF. CDR3 DNA sequence: TGTGCCAGCAGCTTCGGGGGAGGCTCCTACGAGCAGTACTTC.

V usage is TRBV30 and J usage is TRBJ2-7; D is perhaps TRBD1 (5 bases). Trimming removed 2 bases from V and 3 bases from J, with 14 bases in between. The CDR3 spans 14 residues. CDR1 and CDR2 (germline): GTSNPN, SVGIG (reference sequence). The CDR3 loop reads CAWSKGLGLYEQYF. The CDR3 coding sequence is TGTGCCTGGAGTAAAGGGCTGGGGCTCTACGAGCAGTACTTC.

The chain links TRBV5-6 to TRBJ2-1; D is perhaps TRBD2 (6 bases). Trimming took 4 bases from V and 0 from J, leaving 17 bases between them. CDR3 length: 17 residues. Germline assignment: CDR1 SGHDT and CDR2 YYEEEE. This CDR3 is CASSEEGGPSSYNEQFF. CDR3 nucleotide sequence: TGTGCCAGCAGCGAAGAGGGAGGTCCTTCCTCCTACAATGAGCAGTTCTTC.

This sequence joins TRBV5-1 and TRBJ2-7; no definite D call. V lost 2 bases and J lost 4, with 10 bases in between. The CDR3 length is 13 residues. Per the germline V gene, CDR1 is SGHRS and CDR2 is YFSETQ. The CDR3 protein is CASSFVIVYEQYF. For the CDR3, the DNA is TGCGCCAGCAGCTTCGTTATCGTTTACGAGCAGTACTTC.

This clone was observed a single time. This chain connects TRBV19 to TRBJ1-5; D may be TRBD1 (6 bases). This CDR3 is built from 17 residues. CDR1 and CDR2 (germline): LNHDA, SQIVND (reference sequence). V gave up 6 bases and J gave up 4 bases, with 22 bases separating them. CDR3 residues: CASSPQAGAARNQPQHF. The CDR3 region has the DNA TGTGCCAGTAGCCCTCAGGCGGGGGCCGCTAGAAATCAGCCCCAGCATTTT.

This chain connects TRBV19 to TRBJ1-1; 8 bases are a match to TRBD1. Germline V gene data show CDR1 as LNHDA and CDR2 as SQIVND (reference sequence). The CDR3 contains 16 residues. V lost 2 bases to trimming and J lost 1 base; unmatched junction nucleotides: 6. CDR3 in amino acids: CASSILSGTGNTEAFF. The CDR3 region has the DNA TGTGCCAGTAGTATACTCAGCGGGACAGGGAACACTGAAGCTTTCTTT.

V is TRBV11-2 and J is TRBJ2-7; 11 bases are shared with TRBD1. The CDR3 runs 14 residues. CDR1 SGHAT and CDR2 FQNNGV come from the germline V gene. The V gene end was trimmed by 5 bases and the J gene end by 6 bases; junction bases not matched to a gene: 6. CDR3 sequence (DNA): TGTGCCAGCAGCCCTTGGACAGGGGGCGTCGAGCAGTACTTC. This translates into CASSPWTGGVEQYF.

As concerns this clone: The same CDR3 is also encoded by other DNA sequences in this sample. The V and J genes are TRBV2 and TRBJ1-4, with D possibly matching TRBD1 (6 bases). The CDR3 is made up of 14 amino acids. Trimming took off 6 bases at V and 5 bases at J, with 13 bases between the two ends. Per germline, CDR1 SNHLY and CDR2 FYNNEI. In nucleotides, the CDR3 is TGTGCCAGCAGGACACAGGGAAAAAATGAAAAACTGTTTTTT. Residues: CASRTQGKNEKLFF. The full variable domain, its missing parts supplied by reference TRBV2 and TRBJ1-4, is EPEVTQTPSHQVTQMGQEVILRCVPISNHLYFYWYRQILGQKVEFLVSFYNNEISEKSEIFDDQFSVERPDGSNFTLKIRSTKLEDSAMYFCASRTQGKNEKLFFGSGTQLSVL.

The rearrangement links TRBV7-6 to TRBJ2-7, with TRBD1 identical over 8 bases. The germline gives CDR1 SGHVS, CDR2 FNYEAQ. V shed 0 bases, J shed 2 bases, and the junction held 3 bases outside the gene matches. The CDR3 is 15 amino acids. The CDR3 DNA reads TGTGCCAGCAGCTTAGCTGTGGACAGGGCCTACGAGCAGTACTTC. It translates to CASSLAVDRAYEQYF.

The rearrangement uses TRBV30 and TRBJ1-1; D remains ambiguous. The germline V gene has CDR1 GTSNPN and CDR2 SVGIG (reference sequence). This CDR3 spans 12 amino acids. The ends were cut back, 4 bases at V and 3 bases at J, with 9 bases in the middle. CDR3 residues: CAWTGSDTEAFF. The CDR3 bases are TGTGCCTGGACAGGTTCTGACACTGAAGCTTTCTTT.

This clone was counted a few times. The chain has TRBV5-1 and TRBJ2-7, with D hard to call. The CDR3 sequence is 13 residues long. Germline V lookup: CDR1 SGHRS, CDR2 YFSETQ. The V and J ends lost 4 bases and 0 bases respectively, with 8 bases between them. The CDR3 is CASSPLSSYEQYF. The DNA of the CDR3 is TGCGCCAGCAGCCCTTTGAGCTCCTACGAGCAGTACTTC.

V gene TRBV19 combines with J gene TRBJ2-1, with D perhaps matching TRBD2 (6 bases). Germline CDR1 is LNHDA and CDR2 is SQIVND (reference sequence). The V end lost 4 bases, the J end lost 7 bases, and 17 bases lay between the germline ends. The CDR3 is made up of 15 amino acids. CDR3 loop: CASSTDSDYGNEQFF. The CDR3 DNA is TGTGCCAGTAGTACCGACTCGGACTACGGGAATGAGCAGTTCTTC. Looking up the rest from reference TRBV19 and TRBJ2-1 gives the full variable domain: DGGITQSPKYLFRKEGQNVTLSCEQNLNHDAMYWYRQDPGQGLRLIYYSQIVNDFQKGDIAEGYSVSREKKESFPLTVTSAQKNPTAFYLCASSTDSDYGNEQFFGPGTRLTVL.

V usage is TRBV30 and J usage is TRBJ2-7; TRBD2 agrees at 10 bases. Germline V gene sequence: CDR1 GTSNPN, CDR2 SVGIG (reference sequence). Unmatched junction bases numbered 5, after V lost 6 bases and J lost 0 bases. This CDR3 spans 14 amino acids. CDR3 sequence reads: CACTGLASSYEQYF. Written as DNA, the CDR3 is TGTGCCTGCACGGGACTAGCGAGCTCCTACGAGCAGTACTTC. The entire variable domain, with the rest obtained from reference TRBV30 and TRBJ2-7, is as follows: SQTIHQWPATLVQPVGSPLSLECTVEGTSNPNLYWYRQAAGRGLQLLFYSVGIGQISSEVPQNLSASRPQDRQFILSSKKLLLSDSGFYLCACTGLASSYEQYFGPGTRLTVT.